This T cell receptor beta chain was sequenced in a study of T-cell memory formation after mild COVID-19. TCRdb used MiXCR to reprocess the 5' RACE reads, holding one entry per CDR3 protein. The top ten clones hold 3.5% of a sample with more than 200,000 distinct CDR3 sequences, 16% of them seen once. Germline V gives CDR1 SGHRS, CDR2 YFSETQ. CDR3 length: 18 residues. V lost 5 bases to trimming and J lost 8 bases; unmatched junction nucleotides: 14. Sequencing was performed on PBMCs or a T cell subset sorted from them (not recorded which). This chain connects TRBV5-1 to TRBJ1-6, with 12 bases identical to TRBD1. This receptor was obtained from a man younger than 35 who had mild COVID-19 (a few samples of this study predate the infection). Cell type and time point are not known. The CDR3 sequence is CASSRRDRGRALDSPLHF. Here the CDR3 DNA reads TGCGCCAGCAGTCGCCGGGACAGGGGGCGCGCATTGGATTCACCCCTCCACTTT.